This is a list of T cell receptor beta chains from one sample in a study of blood T cell repertoires in COVID-19. The repertoire was sequenced with immunoSEQ multiplex PCR; TCRdb's copy has only in-frame clones and lacks some. The table records 86,000 or so clones, roughly 91% of them present only once. The sequenced sample consisted of peripheral blood. The receptors originated from a woman in her fifties or sixties in a cohort sampled during active COVID-19. Each CDR3 is given with its conserved first and last residue. D genes are given only for firm matches. The size field is filled for only some rows; it gives once, few, many or a size class.

clone_size: -; d_call: TRBD1; v_call: TRBV6-5; j_call: TRBJ1-1; cdr3_aa: CASSKQGANTEAFF; cdr3_nt: TGTGCCAGCAGTAAACAGGGGGCTAACACTGAAGCTTTCTTT
clone_size: -; d_call: TRBD2; v_call: TRBV7-9; j_call: TRBJ2-2; cdr3_aa: CASSRTAGGSTGELFF; cdr3_nt: TGTGCCAGCAGCCGGACAGCGGGAGGGTCCACCGGGGAGCTGTTTTTT
clone_size: -; d_call: -; v_call: TRBV7-9; j_call: TRBJ1-2; cdr3_aa: CASSLERGYTF; cdr3_nt: TGTGCCAGCAGCTTAGAGAGAGGCTACACCTTC
clone_size: -; d_call: -; v_call: TRBV7-8; j_call: TRBJ2-5; cdr3_aa: CASSLFGGGGETQYF; cdr3_nt: TGTGCCAGCAGCTTATTCGGAGGGGGCGGAGAGACCCAGTACTTC
clone_size: -; d_call: TRBD1; v_call: TRBV18; j_call: TRBJ1-2; cdr3_aa: CASSSGQGLSGYTF; cdr3_nt: TGTGCCAGCTCATCCGGACAGGGGTTGAGTGGCTACACCTTC
clone_size: -; d_call: -; v_call: TRBV10-3; j_call: TRBJ2-1; cdr3_aa: CATRDSRNEQFF; cdr3_nt: TGTGCCACCCGGGACTCCCGCAATGAGCAGTTCTTC
clone_size: few; d_call: TRBD1; v_call: TRBV28; j_call: TRBJ1-4; cdr3_aa: CASSFSTGGREKLFF; cdr3_nt: TGTGCCAGCAGTTTTTCGACAGGGGGTCGTGAAAAACTGTTTTTT
clone_size: -; d_call: -; v_call: TRBV1; j_call: TRBJ2-3; cdr3_aa: CTSSPTTSGSVGMPDTQYF; cdr3_nt: TGCACCAGCAGCCCTACGACTAGCGGGAGTGTGGGGATGCCAGATACGCAGTATTTT
clone_size: -; d_call: -; v_call: TRBV7-9; j_call: TRBJ2-1; cdr3_aa: CASSLGVAGPNVYNEQFF; cdr3_nt: TGTGCCAGCAGCTTAGGGGTGGCGGGGCCGAACGTATACAATGAGCAGTTCTTC
clone_size: -; d_call: TRBD1; v_call: TRBV5-1; j_call: TRBJ2-4; cdr3_aa: CASSPDRGLDIQYF; cdr3_nt: TGCGCCAGCAGCCCCGACAGGGGGCTGGACATTCAGTACTTC